The clone carrying this TCR beta chain was counted many times. Its cognate antigen is unknown. Ophthalmopathy patients all had a Clinical Activity Score of at least 3, a NOSPECS grade of at least 4 and disease under 3 months old. Patients having uncontrolled infection, another autoimmune disease, pregnancy or lactation were not included. TCR beta CDR3 regions were amplified from RNA transcripts. The study used the HTBI primer set for a first-round RT-PCR of the TCR CDR3. From the multiplex PCR reads, TCRdb called clonotypes with MiXCR, one entry per CDR3 protein. This table has hundreds of thousands of distinct CDR3 sequences, about 20% appearing once. V was shortened by 5 bases and J by 4 bases, with 17 bases between the two germline ends. The CDR3 sequence is 15 residues long. CDR1 is SGHVS, CDR2 FQNEAQ, per germline. These data come from a study of T cells in Graves' hyperthyroidism and ophthalmopathy.

Whole-study results and caveats: Most expanded thyroid clonotypes above 0.001 also appeared in blood.

The TCR comes from a man between 25 and 39 years old with Graves' ophthalmopathy. The rearrangement links TRBV7-8 to TRBJ1-1; tentatively, D is TRBD1 (6 bases). Sequencing was done on a sample of blood. The CDR3 coding sequence is TGTGCCAGCAGCGACGGACAGACGGGGAGCACTGAAGCTTTCTTT. It specifies CASSDGQTGSTEAFF.